This T cell receptor (beta chain) was recorded in a study of regulatory T cells in long-lasting Graves disease. Researchers made TCR beta libraries by using iRepertoire HTBI primers and running Arm-PCR on CDR3 regions. TCRdb reanalysed the multiplex PCR reads using MiXCR and keeps one entry per CDR3 protein. The repertoire has 600,000 to 800,000 distinct CDR3 sequences, 25% to 30% of them found once; the top ten carry under 50%. This CDR3 region has 15 residues. V was clipped by 2 bases and J by 5 bases; unmatched bases: 3. In germline, CDR1 is LNHNV, CDR2 YYDKDF (reference sequence). Regarding time point: persistent/refractory GD, antithyroid drugs over 5 years with positive TRAb. Extracted RNA from PBMCs served as the source of the TCR library.

The clonotype comes from a female donor with Graves disease. The sample here was peripheral blood mononuclear cells (PBMCs), taken when the disease was refractory, from a patient treated with antithyroid drugs. This rearrangement joins TRBV15 to TRBJ1-4; 9 nucleotides align to TRBD1. The CDR3 sequence is CATSRPGQGNEKLFF. In DNA, the CDR3 is TGTGCCACCAGCAGACCCGGACAGGGGAATGAAAAACTGTTTTTT.